The 15 T cell receptor beta chains presented below share a single source sample, sequenced in a study of tumor and adjacent non-tumor tissue in lung cancer. This sample's RNA came from whole unsorted tissue. Three rounds of nested PCR, following a modified ARM-PCR protocol, produced the TCRbeta library. MiXCR, run by TCRdb on the multiplex PCR reads, gives a single entry per CDR3 protein. In the table there are fewer than 85,000 distinct CDR3 sequences, about three quarters of which are singletons. The material sequenced was lung tumor tissue. The receptors originated from a woman aged 50 to 60 with non-small cell lung cancer.

With regard to this clonotype: This is likely a read error, given that the CDR3 carries no conserved phenylalanine or tryptophan at its end. V gene TRBV11-2 combines with J gene TRBJ2-1, with D perhaps TRBD2 (5 bases). The length of the CDR3 is 13 residues. Germline values: CDR1 SGHAT, CDR2 FQNNGV. The CDR3 spells CASSLELSGEQFL. The CDR3 bases are TGTGCCAGCAGCCTAGAGCTGAGCGGCGAGCAGTTCTTA.

About this clonotype: The conserved closing phenylalanine or tryptophan is absent in this CDR3, likely reflecting a read error. This chain links TRBV4-1 with TRBJ2-7; D is perhaps TRBD1 or TRBD2 (5 bases each). V gave up 6 bases and J gave up 0 bases, with 15 bases separating them. The length of the CDR3 is 15 residues. The germline CDR1 and CDR2 sequences are MGHRA and YSYEKL. CDR3 in amino acids: CASRQPGTNSYEQYL. The CDR3 nucleotides read TGCGCCAGCAGGCAACCGGGGACGAACTCCTACGAGCAGTACCTC.

In its sample, this clonotype was seen a few times. A read error may produce the germline difference seen at one junction end. The chain carries TRBV4-1 and TRBJ2-7; 8 bases fit TRBD2. The germline gives CDR1 MGHRA, CDR2 YSYEKL. The CDR3 loop spans 14 amino acids. The CDR3 sequence: CVSSQDRGGYEQYF. CDR3 bases: TGTGTCAGCAGCCAAGACCGGGGGGGCTACGAGCAGTATTTC.

The J gene is TRBJ2-6, the V gene TRBV5-6; D gene ambiguous. The V gene lost 1 base and the J gene lost 3 bases, with 17 bases spanning the gap. CDR1 and CDR2 from the germline V gene are SGHDT and YYEEEE. The CDR3 loop spans 18 amino acids. The CDR3 reads CASSLLSARVGGANVLTF. CDR3 DNA: TGTGCCAGCAGCTTGTTATCGGCGAGAGTGGGTGGGGCCAACGTCCTGACTTTC. The full variable domain, completed using reference TRBV5-6 and TRBJ2-6, is DAGVTQSPTHLIKTRGQQVTLRCSPKSGHDTVSWYQQALGQGPQFIFQYYEEEERQRGNFPDRFSGHQFPNYSSELNVNALLLGDSALYLCASSLLSARVGGANVLTFGAGSRLTVL.

This chain connects TRBV28 to TRBJ2-3; D is unclear. CDR3 length equals 15 residues. Between the trimmed V and J ends, which lost 8 bases and 3 bases, there was a span of 18 bases. The germline gives CDR1 MDHEN, CDR2 SYDVKM. The CDR3 nucleotides read TGTGCCAGCTGTTCTGCCCCGACCCTAACAGATACGCAGTATTTT. This translates into CASCSAPTLTDTQYF.

For this clonotype: Compared with germline, one end of the junction differs, possibly owing to a read error. The chain joins TRBV4-1 to TRBJ2-2, with D possibly being TRBD1 (5 bases). The germline gives CDR1 MGHRA, CDR2 YSYEKL. This CDR3 comprises 17 residues. The CDR3 loop is CASSPVGQGGGTGELFF. In DNA, the CDR3 is TGCGCCAGTAGCCCCGTGGGGCAGGGTGGTGGCACCGGGGAGCTGTTTTTT.

Points on this clonotype: A much larger clone differs by one base, so this may be a read error. The CDR3 nucleotides are TGTGCCAGTAGGGGAAGGGGACAGTCTGAAAAACTGTTTTTT. Encoded protein: CASRGRGQSEKLFF. The V gene is TRBV19, the J gene TRBJ1-4; 7 bases map to TRBD1. The ends lost 6 bases at V and 7 bases at J; junction bases unmatched: 8. Germline values: CDR1 LNHDA, CDR2 SQIVND (reference sequence). The CDR3 spans 14 residues. Complete variable domain (other parts from reference TRBV19 and TRBJ1-4): DGGITQSPKYLFRKEGQNVTLSCEQNLNHDAMYWYRQDPGQGLRLIYYSQIVNDFQKGDIAEGYSVSREKKESFPLTVTSAQKNPTAFYLCASRGRGQSEKLFFGSGTQLSVL.

The J gene is TRBJ2-7, the V gene TRBV5-1; 7 nucleotides agree with TRBD2. From germline, CDR1 is SGHRS and CDR2 YFSETQ. V lost 0 bases to trimming and J lost 7 bases; unmatched junction nucleotides: 19. The CDR3 spans 18 residues. DNA of the CDR3: TGCGCCAGCAGCTTGGTCGGGCTAGCGGCATTAACACTAGGGGAGCAGTACTTC. Protein: CASSLVGLAALTLGEQYF.

This chain links TRBV12-3 or TRBV12-4 with TRBJ2-1, with D tentatively TRBD2 (7 bases). The ends were cut back, 10 bases at V and 14 bases at J, with 18 bases in the middle. The CDR3 is 11 residues long. The CDR3 DNA is TGTGCCAACAATTTAGAGGGGGGGGAGTTCTTC. Translating it yields CANNLEGGEFF.

The rearrangement joins TRBV20-1 to TRBJ2-1, with D maybe TRBD2 (6 bases). The CDR3 length is 15 residues. Germline CDR1 is DFQATT and CDR2 is SNEGSKA (reference sequence). This CDR3 reads CNAPLLTGVRNEQFF. The CDR3 DNA is TGCAATGCACCGCTACTAACGGGAGTTCGCAATGAGCAGTTCTTC.

Comment on this clonotype: The final CDR3 position lacks the conserved phenylalanine or tryptophan, pointing to a likely read error. The gene calls are TRBV29-1 and TRBJ2-3, with D perhaps given as TRBD1 or TRBD2 (5 bases each). The germline CDR1 and CDR2 sequences are SQVTM and ANQGSEA. This CDR3 is built from 17 residues. The CDR3 nucleotides are TGCAACGTTGAAGAGTCGAAGGGACCCCGCCGAAAAGATACGCAGTATTTA. Its protein product is CNVEESKGPRRKDTQYL.

This clonotype was recorded many times. The rearrangement joins TRBV20-1 to TRBJ2-2; D may be TRBD2 (6 bases). CDR3 length: 16 amino acids. Germline lookup yields CDR1 DFQATT and CDR2 SNEGSKA (reference sequence). V dropped 6 bases and J dropped 4 bases, with 21 bases sitting between them. CDR3 in DNA: TGCAGTGCAAGAACGGGCGGGCTAGCGTTCACCGGGGAGCTGTTTTTT. This gives the protein CSARTGGLAFTGELFF.

Of note for this clonotype: The junction departs from the called germline gene at one end, perhaps through a read error. V and J are TRBV29-1 and TRBJ2-5, with 8 bases matching TRBD1. CDR3 length: 15 residues. The germline V gene encodes CDR1 SQVTM and CDR2 ANQGSEA. The CDR3 DNA reads TGCAGCGCCGGAGGGATGACAGGGGATGCAGAGACCCTGTACTTC. It is translated as CSAGGMTGDAETLYF.

Of note for this clonotype: In this CDR3 the conserved last residue, phenylalanine or tryptophan, is missing, so a read error is likely. The CDR3 DNA sequence: TGTGCCAGCAGGAACTCCCGGGGCACTGAAGCTTTCTAT. It is translated as CASRNSRGTEAFY. The gene calls are TRBV6-5 and TRBJ1-1; no clear D gene. The CDR3 totals 13 residues. The V end lost 6 bases, the J end lost 4 bases, and 12 bases lay between the germline ends. Per the germline V gene, CDR1 is MNHEY and CDR2 is SVGAGI.

As regards this clonotype: In this CDR3 the conserved last residue, phenylalanine or tryptophan, is missing, so a read error is likely. J is TRBJ2-1 and V is TRBV5-3; 15 bases agree with TRBD2. TRBV5-3 is known as an ORF, though its function is uncertain. The CDR3 length is 17 residues. The CDR3 sequence is CARSLVGLAGGPNEQFI. The CDR3 DNA follows: TGTGCTAGAAGCTTGGTCGGACTAGCGGGAGGGCCAAATGAGCAGTTCATC.